This passage covers 12 T cell receptor beta chains from one sample sequenced in a study of blood T cell repertoires in COVID-19. Here immunoSEQ multiplex PCR was the method, and the copy in TCRdb shows in-frame clones only, minus some. The sample contains 210,000 or so clones, less than 90% of which appear only once. Sequenced sample: peripheral blood. The receptors were sampled from a human donor in a cohort sampled during active COVID-19.

V usage is TRBV20-1 and J usage is TRBJ1-1; unclear D gene. CDR1 is DFQATT, CDR2 SNEGSKA, per germline (reference sequence). The CDR3 has 11 amino acids. Trimming took 6 bases from V and 7 from J, leaving 12 bases between them. CDR3 in DNA: TGCAGTGCGAATCATGGACTTGAAGCTTTCTTT. Amino acids: CSANHGLEAFF.

CDR3 region: CATKRTGDSNQPQHF. The CDR3 nucleotides read TGTGCCACCAAAAGGACAGGGGATAGCAATCAGCCCCAGCATTTT. The chain couples TRBV10-3 to TRBJ1-5; 9 nucleotides agree with TRBD1. Germline CDR1 is ENHRY and CDR2 is SYGVKD. The J segment lost 0 bases and the V segment lost 10 bases, leaving 7 bases of the junction unmatched. CDR3 size: 15 residues.

This clone was detected only once. V gene TRBV19 combines with J gene TRBJ1-1, with 7 bases fitting TRBD1. The CDR3 runs to 13 residues. The germline V gene encodes CDR1 LNHDA and CDR2 SQIVND (reference sequence). Trimming took 4 bases from V and 1 from J; bases not matched to a gene: 0. CDR3 residues: CASSRQGNTEAFF. As DNA, the CDR3 is TGTGCCAGTAGTAGACAGGGGAACACTGAAGCTTTCTTT. The full variable domain, rest sourced from reference TRBV19 and TRBJ1-1, is DGGITQSPKYLFRKEGQNVTLSCEQNLNHDAMYWYRQDPGQGLRLIYYSQIVNDFQKGDIAEGYSVSREKKESFPLTVTSAQKNPTAFYLCASSRQGNTEAFFGQGTRLTVV.

This clone has only one observation. V is TRBV2 and J is TRBJ2-5; 10 positions match TRBD1. CDR1 is SNHLY, CDR2 FYNNEI, per germline. This CDR3 contains 15 residues. V shed 6 bases and J 2 bases; nucleotides not matched to a gene: 6. The DNA for the CDR3 is TGTGCCAGCAGCTGGGACAGGGGATGGCAAGAGACCCAGTACTTC. As protein: CASSWDRGWQETQYF.

V gene TRBV6-5 combines with J gene TRBJ1-5; TRBD1 is a possible D gene (6 bases). Germline V CDR1 and CDR2: MNHEY, SVGAGI. The CDR3 runs 14 residues. Trimming took 6 bases from V and 3 from J, leaving 12 bases between them. Here the CDR3 DNA reads TGTGCCAGCAGAACAACAGGGTCCAATCAGCCCCAGCATTTT. This sequence encodes CASRTTGSNQPQHF.

The chain carries TRBV5-1 and TRBJ1-2; maybe TRBD1 (6 bases). Germline V lookup: CDR1 SGHRS, CDR2 YFSETQ. V dropped 4 bases and J dropped 5 bases, with 21 bases sitting between them. The CDR3 is 16 amino acids. Here the CDR3 DNA reads TGCGCCAGCAGCCCGGACAGTCAGGCGAGATCTTATGGCTACACCTTC. This gives the protein CASSPDSQARSYGYTF. Complete variable domain (other parts from reference TRBV5-1 and TRBJ1-2): KAGVTQTPRYLIKTRGQQVTLSCSPISGHRSVSWYQQTPGQGLQFLFEYFSETQRNKGNFPGRFSGRQFSNSRSEMNVSTLELGDSALYLCASSPDSQARSYGYTFGSGTRLTVV.

The chain combines TRBV11-1 with TRBJ2-5; TRBD2 agrees at 7 bases. Germline-derived CDR1 and CDR2 are SGHAT and FQDESV (reference sequence). After removal of 5 bases from V and 4 bases from J, the junction contained 13 bases not matched to a gene. This CDR3 has 16 amino acids. Written as DNA, the CDR3 is TGTGCCAGCAGCCTCGGACCGGGACTACCCCGAGAGACCCAGTACTTC. Its protein product is CASSLGPGLPRETQYF.

The table lists this clone with a count of one. The chain employs TRBV5-1 and TRBJ1-4; tentative D call: TRBD1 (6 bases). CDR3 size: 14 residues. Germline assignment: CDR1 SGHRS and CDR2 YFSETQ. Trimming shortened V by 4 bases and J by 7 bases, and 14 bases separated the two germline ends. The CDR3 DNA sequence: TGCGCCAGCAGCCTAGGACAGCCCCCTGAAAAACTGTTTTTT. This translates into CASSLGQPPEKLFF.

The CDR3 nucleotides are TGTGCCAGCAGCCCGGGGAGCCCCTATGAGCAGTTCTTC. It yields the protein CASSPGSPYEQFF. This chain links TRBV11-2 with TRBJ2-1; D might be TRBD2 (5 bases). CDR3 length: 13 residues. CDR1 and CDR2 (germline): SGHAT, FQNNGV. Trimming shortened V by 5 bases and J by 8 bases, and 13 bases separated the two germline ends.

The V and J genes are TRBV21-1 and TRBJ1-3. TRBV21-1 represents a pseudogene. There are 15 residues in the CDR3. The CDR3 region is CASSKDPSSGNTIYF. CDR3 sequence (DNA): TGTGCCAGCAGCAAAGATCCGAGCTCTGGAAACACCATATATTTT.

The V call is TRBV28, the J call TRBJ1-2; D unresolved. The ends were cut back, 6 bases at V and 2 bases at J, with 10 bases in the middle. The CDR3 spans 13 residues. Germline CDR1 is MDHEN and CDR2 is SYDVKM. This CDR3 reads CASSSEGNYGYTF. CDR3 nucleotides: TGTGCCAGCAGCTCTGAGGGAAACTATGGCTACACCTTC.

The chain employs TRBV2 and TRBJ2-1, with 10 bases aligning to TRBD2. Per germline, CDR1 SNHLY and CDR2 FYNNEI. CDR3 size: 19 residues. Trimming at V came to 6 bases and at J to 4 bases, leaving 18 bases not matched to a gene. CDR3 coding DNA: TGTGCCAGCAGCGCGAGGGGCCTTTCATCTAGCGGGAGTTACAATGAGCAGTTCTTC. It is translated as CASSARGLSSSGSYNEQFF.